These 3 T cell receptor beta chains share one sample of origin, sequenced in a study of T cells in Graves' hyperthyroidism and ophthalmopathy. Amplified TCR beta CDR3 regions came from RNA transcripts. HTBI primers drove first-round RT-PCR of the TCR CDR3. TCRdb called the multiplex PCR reads again in MiXCR, with one record for every CDR3 protein. The sample gives around 700,000 distinct CDR3 sequences, under 20% of which show up once; over 15% is in the top ten. Sequencing input: blood. The receptors were gathered from a woman aged 50 to 60 with Graves' hyperthyroidism that later progressed to Graves' ophthalmopathy.

This clonotype showed up just a few times. This chain connects TRBV5-5 to TRBJ2-1; 7 bases line up with TRBD1. After removal of 4 bases from V and 1 base from J, the junction contained 5 bases not matched to a gene. CDR1 and CDR2 from the germline V gene are SGHKS and YYEKEE (reference sequence). The CDR3 is 15 amino acids. The CDR3 sequence: CASSGDSRSYNEQFF. In nucleotides, the CDR3 is TGTGCCAGCAGCGGGGACAGCCGATCCTACAATGAGCAGTTCTTC.

About this clonotype: The junction differs from germline at one of its ends, possibly a read error. This sequence joins TRBV19 and TRBJ1-2, with a tentative D call TRBD1 (5 bases). CDR3 length: 16 amino acids. Germline V lookup: CDR1 LNHDA, CDR2 SQIVND (reference sequence). CDR3 loop: CASSIEVSWGSYGCTF. Here the CDR3 DNA reads TGTGCCAGTAGTATAGAGGTCAGCTGGGGCTCCTATGGCTGCACCTTC.

The sample holds many counts of this clonotype. The chain has TRBV6-1 and TRBJ2-5; 12 bases line up with TRBD2. CDR3 length equals 15 residues. Germline CDR1 MNHNS, CDR2 SASEGT. The junction had 5 bases not matched to a gene; V was cut back by 6 bases and J by 3 bases. CDR3 sequence: CASSFSSGGEETQYF. The CDR3 DNA is TGTGCCAGCAGCTTCTCTAGCGGGGGGGAAGAGACCCAGTACTTC.